The 19 T cell receptor beta chains listed next were all sequenced from one sample in a study of OX40 agonist ivuxolimab in advanced cancers. Assay used: immunoSEQ multiplex PCR; TCRdb lists only in-frame clones, some missing. The sample shows tens of thousands of clones, roughly nine tenths of them seen only once. Here the sequenced sample was CD4+ or CD8+ T cells sorted from blood, taken in a trial of the OX40 agonist ivuxolimab. The receptors stem from an adult with an advanced solid tumor such as melanoma, head and neck, liver or kidney cancer.

This chain links TRBV25-1 with TRBJ2-7, with a possible D match to TRBD1 (6 bases). This CDR3 has 14 residues. Germline CDR1 and CDR2: MGHDK and SYGVNS. V was clipped by 1 base and J by 3 bases, with 10 bases between them. The CDR3 is CASSESTGHYEQYF. The CDR3 coding sequence is TGTGCCAGCAGTGAATCTACAGGGCACTACGAGCAGTACTTC.

The chain employs TRBV28 and TRBJ1-2, with unresolved D. Looked up from germline, CDR1 is MDHEN and CDR2 is SYDVKM. The ends were cut back, 3 bases at V and 3 bases at J, with 11 bases in the middle. This CDR3 has 14 amino acids. The CDR3 loop is CASSLGRTDYGYTF. The CDR3 DNA reads TGTGCCAGCAGTTTGGGTCGGACGGACTATGGCTACACCTTC.

The rearrangement links TRBV30 to TRBJ2-3; D is perhaps TRBD1 (5 bases). In germline, CDR1 is GTSNPN, CDR2 SVGIG (reference sequence). The V end lost 0 bases, the J end lost 0 bases, and 10 bases lay between the germline ends. This CDR3 is 15 amino acids long. The CDR3 DNA follows: TGTGCCTGGAGTGTAGGGGCCTCTAGCACAGATACGCAGTATTTT. This translates into CAWSVGASSTDTQYF.

DNA for the CDR3: TGCGCCAGCAGCTTGTATGGCACTGAAGCTTTCTTT. Amino acids: CASSLYGTEAFF. The chain links TRBV5-1 to TRBJ1-1, with D uncertain. The V end lost 1 base, the J end lost 4 bases, and 5 bases lay between the germline ends. Germline V CDR1 and CDR2: SGHRS, YFSETQ. CDR3 length equals 12 residues.

The rearrangement joins TRBV19 to TRBJ1-1; D is unresolved. The V end was cut by 0 bases, the J end by 0 bases, with 8 bases between. From germline, CDR1 is LNHDA and CDR2 SQIVND (reference sequence). The CDR3 sequence is 15 residues long. This chain's CDR3 is CASSIDADMNTEAFF. CDR3 bases: TGTGCCAGTAGTATAGATGCAGATATGAACACTGAAGCTTTCTTT.

This chain links TRBV18 with TRBJ2-2; D remains ambiguous. The CDR3 totals 15 residues. The V end lost 3 bases, the J end lost 2 bases, and 10 bases lay between the germline ends. Germline V gene sequence: CDR1 KGHSH, CDR2 LQKENI. CDR3 sequence reads: CASSPTQVNTGELFF. The CDR3 DNA follows: TGTGCCAGCTCACCGACACAAGTCAACACCGGGGAGCTGTTTTTT.

The CDR3 bases are TGCGCCAGCAGCCGAAATCAGCCCCAGCATTTT. This codes for CASSRNQPQHF. This chain links TRBV4-1 with TRBJ1-5; D remains ambiguous. Per the germline V gene, CDR1 is MGHRA and CDR2 is YSYEKL. The V and J ends lost 4 bases and 4 bases respectively, with 2 bases between them. CDR3 length: 11 residues.

The table lists this clone with a count of one. The chain joins TRBV27 to TRBJ2-7; D perhaps matches TRBD1 (6 bases). The CDR3 sequence is 16 residues long. Trimming stripped 6 bases from V and 1 base from J, with 19 bases between. Germline values: CDR1 MNHEY, CDR2 SMNVEV (reference sequence). DNA of the CDR3: TGTGCCAGCAGGCCGGACAGTTGGGGGTATTCCTACGAGCAGTACTTC. It specifies CASRPDSWGYSYEQYF.

This clone occurred a few times. The DNA of the CDR3 is TGTGCCAGCGCTCCACGGGGGGGTGGTGGCTACACCTTC. Translated: CASAPRGGGGYTF. The rearrangement uses TRBV19 and TRBJ1-2; D possibly corresponds to TRBD1 (5 bases). CDR3 length: 13 residues. The V end was cut by 9 bases, the J end by 7 bases, with 18 bases between. CDR1 and CDR2 from the germline V gene are LNHDA and SQIVND (reference sequence).

The V and J genes are TRBV27 and TRBJ2-7, with D perhaps matching TRBD1 (5 bases). The CDR3 runs 14 residues. Per germline, CDR1 MNHEY and CDR2 SMNVEV (reference sequence). V shed 2 bases and J shed 6 bases, with 14 bases lying between them. CDR3 nucleotides: TGTGCCAGCAGTTTAGGGGCAGGGATTAGCGAGCAGTACTTC. Translated, it gives CASSLGAGISEQYF.

The J gene is TRBJ1-3, the V gene TRBV6-1, with D possibly TRBD1 on 6 matching bases. V lost 6 bases and J 0 bases, leaving 9 bases between the germline ends. Per germline, CDR1 MNHNS and CDR2 SASEGT. The length of the CDR3 is 14 residues. The CDR3 here is CASREQGSGNTIYF. In nucleotides, the CDR3 is TGTGCCAGCAGAGAACAGGGCTCTGGAAACACCATATATTTT.

The rearrangement joins TRBV6-5 to TRBJ1-2; 11 positions agree with TRBD1. V shed 2 bases, J shed 8 bases, and the junction held 7 bases outside the gene matches. The CDR3 sequence is 15 residues long. Germline assignment: CDR1 MNHEY and CDR2 SVGAGI. The CDR3 is CASSYRTGGNPGYTF. CDR3 DNA: TGTGCCAGCAGTTACCGGACAGGGGGCAATCCCGGCTACACCTTC.

CDR3 in amino acids: CAITPPGQSYGYTF. For the CDR3, the DNA is TGTGCCATCACGCCACCGGGACAAAGCTATGGCTACACCTTC. The V call is TRBV28, the J call TRBJ1-2, with a weak D call TRBD1 (6 bases). V was trimmed by 10 bases and J by 4 bases, leaving 19 bases between them. The CDR3 runs 14 residues. CDR1 is MDHEN, CDR2 SYDVKM, per germline.

V usage is TRBV7-9 and J usage is TRBJ2-3; possibly TRBD1 for D (5 bases). CDR1 and CDR2 (germline): SEHNR, FQNEAQ (reference sequence). This CDR3 region has 15 residues. Trimming stripped 6 bases from V and 3 bases from J, with 16 bases between. The CDR3 nucleotides read TGTGCCAGCAGTTATGGACAATATCGGACAGATACGCAGTATTTT. This gives the protein CASSYGQYRTDTQYF.

The CDR3, as DNA: TGTGCCAGCAGCTTAGGACGACTAGCGGGATCCTACGAGCAGTACTTC. Its translation: CASSLGRLAGSYEQYF. The chain recombines TRBV7-8 with TRBJ2-7; TRBD2 matches at 11 bases. V was pared by 1 base and J by 1 base, with 3 bases of the junction left unmatched. CDR3 size: 16 residues. Per the germline V gene, CDR1 is SGHVS and CDR2 is FQNEAQ.

V usage is TRBV6-1 and J usage is TRBJ1-2; D gene ambiguous. CDR1 MNHNS and CDR2 SASEGT come from the germline V gene. The CDR3 has 13 residues. Trimming took off 6 bases at V and 4 bases at J, with 12 bases between the two ends. This chain's CDR3 is CASSQLYTYGYTF. CDR3 DNA: TGTGCCAGCAGCCAGCTGTATACCTATGGCTACACCTTC.

This rearrangement joins TRBV28 to TRBJ2-3; the match to TRBD1 covers 7 bases. With 3 bases clipped from V and 4 bases from J, the junction kept 7 bases outside the gene matches. The germline V gene encodes CDR1 MDHEN and CDR2 SYDVKM. The CDR3 consists of 15 residues. The CDR3 DNA follows: TGTGCCAGCAGTTTGCCAGGGGGAACCGCAGATACGCAGTATTTT. Amino acids: CASSLPGGTADTQYF.

The chain has TRBV2 and TRBJ2-1, with D possibly called TRBD1 or TRBD2 (5 bases each). The germline V gene has CDR1 SNHLY and CDR2 FYNNEI. V shed 6 bases and J shed 1 base, with 10 bases lying between them. The CDR3 totals 14 residues. The CDR3 DNA follows: TGTGCCAGCAGATATGGGGGATCCTACAATGAGCAGTTCTTC. This encodes CASRYGGSYNEQFF.

The V call is TRBV11-1, the J call TRBJ2-3; the match to TRBD1 covers 9 bases. This CDR3 is 16 amino acids long. V was clipped by 4 bases and J by 4 bases; unmatched bases: 9. CDR1 SGHAT and CDR2 FQDESV come from the germline V gene (reference sequence). The CDR3 sequence is CASSSGTGLGADTQYF. DNA for the CDR3: TGTGCCAGCAGCTCCGGGACAGGGCTTGGCGCAGATACGCAGTATTTT. The whole variable domain, filled in from reference TRBV11-1 and TRBJ2-3, reads EAEVAQSPRYKITEKSQAVAFWCDPISGHATLYWYRQILGQGPELLVQFQDESVVDDSQLPKDRFSAERLKGVDSTLKIQPAELGDSAMYLCASSSGTGLGADTQYFGPGTRLTVL.